These 8 T cell receptor beta chains came from one sample sequenced in a study of T cell responses to AZD1222 COVID-19 vaccine. Method: immunoSEQ multiplex PCR; TCRdb's copy keeps in-frame clones and lacks some. This table holds more than 65,000 clones, approximately 80% found once. Sequences were derived from peripheral blood, sampled on day 0 of AZD1222 vaccination. These receptors came from an adult in good health.

This clone was observed a handful of times. J is TRBJ2-5 and V is TRBV6-6, with 7 bases lining up with TRBD1. This CDR3 has 15 residues. In germline, CDR1 is MNHNY, CDR2 SVGAGI (reference sequence). The V gene end was trimmed by 6 bases and the J gene end by 13 bases; junction bases not matched to a gene: 20. The CDR3, as DNA: TGTGCCAGCAGAACCGGACCGGGACAGAGTCATGGTAGGTACTTC. Its translation is CASRTGPGQSHGRYF.

As concerns this clone: Sequence at one end of the junction differs from germline and may be a read error. The V call is TRBV19, the J call TRBJ1-5; maybe TRBD1 (5 bases). This CDR3 has 15 amino acids. Germline V CDR1 and CDR2: LNHDA, SQIVND (reference sequence). The CDR3 sequence: CASSIFADSNRPQHF. CDR3 in DNA: TGTGCCAGTAGTATTTTTGCCGACAGCAATCGGCCCCAGCATTTT. The full variable domain, in which reference TRBV19 and TRBJ1-5 provide the parts outside the CDR3, is DGGITQSPKYLFRKEGQNVTLSCEQNLNHDAMYWYRQDPGQGLRLIYYSQIVNDFQKGDIAEGYSVSREKKESFPLTVTSAQKNPTAFYLCASSIFADSNRPQHFGDGTRLSIL.

This rearrangement joins TRBV19 to TRBJ1-2, with 8 bases fitting TRBD1. Germline V CDR1 and CDR2: LNHDA, SQIVND (reference sequence). This CDR3 is built from 14 residues. V dropped 7 bases and J dropped 8; count of bases not matched to a gene: 12. Written as DNA, the CDR3 is TGTGCCAGTACCATATTAGGACAGGGCCCCGGCTACACCTTC. This codes for CASTILGQGPGYTF.

V gene TRBV24-1 combines with J gene TRBJ2-1; 11 nucleotides match TRBD2. The CDR3 totals 16 residues. The V and J ends lost 3 bases and 5 bases, in that order; junction bases with no gene match: 5. Germline CDR1 reads KGHDR; CDR2 reads SFDVKD. The CDR3 region has the DNA TGTGCCACCAGTGATCCCACTAGCGGGAGAGACAATGAGCAGTTCTTC. This translates into CATSDPTSGRDNEQFF.

This clone was picked up a small number of times. This chain uses TRBV3-1 (or the pseudogene TRBV3-2) with TRBJ1-3, with a weak D call TRBD1 (6 bases). V lost 5 bases, J lost 0 bases, and 17 bases lay in between. Germline CDR1 reads LGHDT; CDR2 reads YNNKEL (reference sequence). This CDR3 contains 17 residues. Here the CDR3 DNA reads TGTGCCAGCAGCTCAAGATCTTGGACAGTCTCTGGAAACACCATATATTTT. Its translation: CASSSRSWTVSGNTIYF.

The chain carries TRBV5-1 and TRBJ2-3, with 7 bases fitting TRBD1. CDR1 is SGHRS, CDR2 YFSETQ, per germline. J was trimmed by 3 bases and V by 3 bases; bases with no gene match: 13. The CDR3 sequence is 17 residues long. This chain's CDR3 is CASSYGRWGRGTDTQYF. CDR3 coding DNA: TGCGCCAGCAGCTATGGCCGGTGGGGCAGGGGGACAGATACGCAGTATTTT. Based on the CDR3 plus reference TRBV5-1 and TRBJ2-3, the full variable domain is KAGVTQTPRYLIKTRGQQVTLSCSPISGHRSVSWYQQTPGQGLQFLFEYFSETQRNKGNFPGRFSGRQFSNSRSEMNVSTLELGDSALYLCASSYGRWGRGTDTQYFGPGTRLTVL.

As DNA, the CDR3 is TGTGCCAGCAGCCAAACTCCAGGGCACGGAAACACCATATATTTT. The encoded protein is CASSQTPGHGNTIYF. V and J are TRBV27 and TRBJ1-3; D is perhaps TRBD1 (5 bases). Per the germline V gene, CDR1 is MNHEY and CDR2 is SMNVEV (reference sequence). This CDR3 contains 15 residues. Between the trimmed V and J ends, which lost 6 bases and 4 bases, there was a span of 16 bases.

This chain joins TRBV10-2 and TRBJ2-1, with 9 bases fitting TRBD2. The germline V gene has CDR1 WSHSY and CDR2 SAAADI. Losses at the gene ends were 8 bases for V and 2 bases for J; bases not matched to a gene: 10. The CDR3 is made up of 16 amino acids. Here the CDR3 reads CASLPAGGSTYNEQFF. In DNA, the CDR3 is TGCGCCAGCCTGCCAGCGGGAGGATCAACCTACAATGAGCAGTTCTTC.